This T cell receptor (beta chain) is from a study of blood T cell repertoires in COVID-19. Study background: Researchers got acute and convalescent COVID-19 samples from the United States, Italy and Spain.

Clones were read by immunoSEQ multiplex PCR, and TCRdb kept only the in-frame ones, dropping some. This table has nearly 90,000 clones, less than 95% appearing once. This CDR3 is 14 amino acids long. Germline V gene lookup returns CDR1 SEHNR and CDR2 FQNEAQ (reference sequence). The ends lost 1 base at V and 6 bases at J; junction bases unmatched: 3. V is TRBV7-9 and J is TRBJ2-3; 8 bases agree with TRBD1. Sequencing used peripheral blood. The receptor was derived from a man aged 18 to 29 with COVID-19, enrolled during active disease. The CDR3, as DNA: TGTGCCAGCAGCTTAGGGACAGGGAGCGATACGCAGTATTTT. This codes for CASSLGTGSDTQYF.